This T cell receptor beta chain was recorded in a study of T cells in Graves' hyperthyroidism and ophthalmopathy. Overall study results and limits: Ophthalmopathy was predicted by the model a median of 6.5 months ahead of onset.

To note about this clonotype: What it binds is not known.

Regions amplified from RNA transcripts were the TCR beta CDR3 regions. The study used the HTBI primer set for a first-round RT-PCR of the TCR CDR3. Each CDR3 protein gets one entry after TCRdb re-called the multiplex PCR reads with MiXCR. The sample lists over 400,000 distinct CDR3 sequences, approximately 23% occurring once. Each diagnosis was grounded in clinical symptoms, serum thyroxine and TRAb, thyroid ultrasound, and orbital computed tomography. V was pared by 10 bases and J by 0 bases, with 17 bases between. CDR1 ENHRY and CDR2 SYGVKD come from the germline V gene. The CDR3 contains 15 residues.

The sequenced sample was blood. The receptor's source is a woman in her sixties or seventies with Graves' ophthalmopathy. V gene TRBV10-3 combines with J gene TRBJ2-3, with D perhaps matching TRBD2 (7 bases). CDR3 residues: CANYAGASSTDTQYF. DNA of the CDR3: TGTGCCAATTACGCGGGGGCCTCTAGCACAGATACGCAGTATTTT.